This T cell receptor beta chain was recovered during a study of tumor-infiltrating lymphocytes in localized non-small cell lung cancer. About the research overall: Each patient gave resected tumor and non-adjacent uninvolved lung tissue. Study-wide results and caveats: T-cell fraction did not differ between immunotypes IM1 and IM2. Different pieces of the same tissue were used for each assay. Available tissue quantity limited TCR sequencing to a patient subset.

Comment on this clone: Its specificity is unknown.

The protocol was immunoSEQ multiplex PCR, while the TCRdb copy is restricted to in-frame clones and leaves out a portion. The profile shows 9,500 or so clones, about 80% of them singletons. This CDR3 spans 15 amino acids. V gave up 1 base and J gave up 6 bases; unmatched junction bases: 6. Germline lookup yields CDR1 LNHDA and CDR2 SQIVND (reference sequence). The chain employs TRBV19 and TRBJ1-5; 7 bases agree with TRBD1. This TCR derives from a human donor with non-small cell lung cancer. Specimen: uninvolved lung tissue not adjacent to the tumor. The CDR3 region is CASSIGTGIGQPQHF. The CDR3 region has the DNA TGTGCCAGTAGTATAGGGACAGGAATCGGTCAGCCCCAGCATTTT. Complete variable domain (other parts from reference TRBV19 and TRBJ1-5): DGGITQSPKYLFRKEGQNVTLSCEQNLNHDAMYWYRQDPGQGLRLIYYSQIVNDFQKGDIAEGYSVSREKKESFPLTVTSAQKNPTAFYLCASSIGTGIGQPQHFGDGTRLSIL.